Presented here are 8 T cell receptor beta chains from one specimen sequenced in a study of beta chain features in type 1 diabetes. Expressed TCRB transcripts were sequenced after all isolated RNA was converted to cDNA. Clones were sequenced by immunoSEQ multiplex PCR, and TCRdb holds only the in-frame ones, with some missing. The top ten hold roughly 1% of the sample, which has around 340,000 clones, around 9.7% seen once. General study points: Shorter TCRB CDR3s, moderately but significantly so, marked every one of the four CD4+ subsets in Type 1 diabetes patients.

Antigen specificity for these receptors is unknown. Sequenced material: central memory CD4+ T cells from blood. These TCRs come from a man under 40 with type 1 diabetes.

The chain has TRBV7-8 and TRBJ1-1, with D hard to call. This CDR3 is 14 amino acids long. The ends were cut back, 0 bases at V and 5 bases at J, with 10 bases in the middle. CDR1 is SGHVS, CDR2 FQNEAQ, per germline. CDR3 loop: CASSLALGNTEAFF. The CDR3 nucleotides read TGTGCCAGCAGCTTAGCGCTGGGGAATACTGAAGCTTTCTTT.

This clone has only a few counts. Here the CDR3 DNA reads TGTGCCAGCAGCCGTAAACTAGCGGGGGCCACAGATACGCAGTATTTT. It specifies CASSRKLAGATDTQYF. The chain joins TRBV7-2 to TRBJ2-3, with 11 bases matching TRBD2. Germline V gene sequence: CDR1 SGHTA, CDR2 FQGNSA. Losses at the gene ends were 5 bases for V and 2 bases for J; bases not matched to a gene: 6. The CDR3 runs to 16 residues.

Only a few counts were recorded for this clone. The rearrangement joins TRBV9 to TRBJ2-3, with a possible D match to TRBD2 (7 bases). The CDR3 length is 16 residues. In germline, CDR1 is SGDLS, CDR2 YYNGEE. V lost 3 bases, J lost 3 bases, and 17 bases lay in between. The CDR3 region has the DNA TGTGCCAGCAGCGGTGGGGGCGGGGGCGGGACAGATACGCAGTATTTT. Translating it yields CASSGGGGGGTDTQYF. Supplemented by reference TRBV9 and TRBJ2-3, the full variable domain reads DSGVTQTPKHLITATGQRVTLRCSPRSGDLSVYWYQQSLDQGLQFLIQYYNGEERAKGNILERFSAQQFPDLHSELNLSSLELGDSALYFCASSGGGGGGTDTQYFGPGTRLTVL.

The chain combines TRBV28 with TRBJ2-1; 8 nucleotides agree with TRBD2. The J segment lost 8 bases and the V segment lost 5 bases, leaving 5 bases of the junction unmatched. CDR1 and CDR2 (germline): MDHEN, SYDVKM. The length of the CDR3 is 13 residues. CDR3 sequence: CASSPPTSDEQFF. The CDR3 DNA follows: TGTGCCAGCAGTCCCCCGACTAGCGATGAGCAGTTCTTC.

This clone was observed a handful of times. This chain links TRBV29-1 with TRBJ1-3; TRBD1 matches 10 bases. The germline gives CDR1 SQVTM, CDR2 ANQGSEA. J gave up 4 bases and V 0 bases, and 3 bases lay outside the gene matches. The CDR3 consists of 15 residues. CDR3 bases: TGCAGCGTTGAAGATCGGACAGGGGGAGGAAACACCATATATTTT. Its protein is CSVEDRTGGGNTIYF. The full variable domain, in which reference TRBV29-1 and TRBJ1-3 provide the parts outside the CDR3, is SAVISQKPSRDICQRGTSLTIQCQVDSQVTMMFWYRQQPGQSLTLIATANQGSEATYESGFVIDKFPISRPNLTFSTLTVSNMSPEDSSIYLCSVEDRTGGGNTIYFGEGSWLTVV.

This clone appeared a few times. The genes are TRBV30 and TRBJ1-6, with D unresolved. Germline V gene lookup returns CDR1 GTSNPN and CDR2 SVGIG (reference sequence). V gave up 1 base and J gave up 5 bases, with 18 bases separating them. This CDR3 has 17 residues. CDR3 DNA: TGTGCCTGGAGTGGGTCTAGTCGGGCACGCCATAATTCACCCCTCCACTTT. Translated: CAWSGSSRARHNSPLHF.

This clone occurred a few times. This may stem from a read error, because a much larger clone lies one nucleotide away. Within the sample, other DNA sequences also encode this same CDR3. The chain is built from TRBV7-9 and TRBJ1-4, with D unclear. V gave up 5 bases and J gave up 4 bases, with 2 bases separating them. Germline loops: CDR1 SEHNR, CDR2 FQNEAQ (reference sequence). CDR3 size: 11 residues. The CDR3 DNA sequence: TGTGCCAGCAGCCTTAATGAAAAACTGTTTTTT. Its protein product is CASSLNEKLFF.

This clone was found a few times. The CDR3 reads CSVVSGQLGDTQYF. CDR3 DNA sequence: TGCAGCGTTGTATCAGGGCAGCTCGGAGATACGCAGTATTTT. The chain carries TRBV29-1 and TRBJ2-3, with D possibly TRBD1 on 5 matching bases. V lost 4 bases and J 5 bases, leaving 16 bases between the germline ends. The V gene's germline CDR1 is SQVTM and CDR2 ANQGSEA. CDR3 length: 14 amino acids.